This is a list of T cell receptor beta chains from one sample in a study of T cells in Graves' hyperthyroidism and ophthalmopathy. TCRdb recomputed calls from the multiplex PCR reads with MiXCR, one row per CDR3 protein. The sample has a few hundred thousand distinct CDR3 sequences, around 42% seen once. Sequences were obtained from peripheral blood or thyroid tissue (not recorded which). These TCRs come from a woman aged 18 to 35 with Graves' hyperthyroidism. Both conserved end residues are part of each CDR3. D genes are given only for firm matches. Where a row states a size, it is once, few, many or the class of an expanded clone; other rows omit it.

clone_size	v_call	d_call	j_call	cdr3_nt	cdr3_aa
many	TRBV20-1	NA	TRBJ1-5	TGCAGTGCGGCAGTTCTGGCTCAGCCCCAGCATTTT	CSAAVLAQPQHF
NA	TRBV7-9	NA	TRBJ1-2	TGCGCCGGCAGCACCCGGGCCCTTCCGGGCTACACCTTC	CAGSTRALPGYTF
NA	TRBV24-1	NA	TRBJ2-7	TGTGCCACCAGTGATGGGAGGGAGCAGTACTTC	CATSDGREQYF
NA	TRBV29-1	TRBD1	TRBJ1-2	TGCAGCGATAGGATTGGACAGGGCGGCGGCTACACCTTC	CSDRIGQGGGYTF
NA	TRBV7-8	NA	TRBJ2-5	TGTGCCAGCAACATCGGGGCGGTAGGAGAGACCCAGTACTTC	CASNIGAVGETQYF
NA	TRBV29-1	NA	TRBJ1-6	TGCAGTTTAGGGACACGTAATTCACCCCTCCACTTT	CSLGTRNSPLHF
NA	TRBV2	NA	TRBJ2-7	TGTGCCAGCAGTGAAGGGTCTAGTACCTCCTACGAGCAGTACTTC	CASSEGSSTSYEQYF
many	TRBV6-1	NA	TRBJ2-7	TGTGCCAGCAGCGGACCGTTCTACGAGCAGTACTTC	CASSGPFYEQYF
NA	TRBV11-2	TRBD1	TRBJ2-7	TGTGCCAGCAGCACGACAGGGGGTCTCTACGAGCAGTACTTC	CASSTTGGLYEQYF
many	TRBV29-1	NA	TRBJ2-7	TGCAGCGTTGAAGAGGACACCACAAACTCCTACGAGCAGTACTTC	CSVEEDTTNSYEQYF
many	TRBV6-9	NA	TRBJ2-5	TGTGCCAGCAGGGAGGATCCCCAAGAGACCCAGTACTTC	CASREDPQETQYF
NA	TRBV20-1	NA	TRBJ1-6	TGCAGTGCTCTAGGGGGTTCGGATTCACCCCTCCACTTT	CSALGGSDSPLHF
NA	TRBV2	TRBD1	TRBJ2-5	TGTGCCAGCAGCTCTAGGGGGCCGAGGGAGACCCAGTACTTC	CASSSRGPRETQYF
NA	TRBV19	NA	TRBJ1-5	TGTGCCAGTAGTGAGGACAGTATTGAATTTAGGGGAAATCAGCCCCAGCATTTT	CASSEDSIEFRGNQPQHF
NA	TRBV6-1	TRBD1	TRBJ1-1	TGTGCCGGCCGGGACAGTTATGGTTCGGACACTGAAGCTTTCTTT	CAGRDSYGSDTEAFF
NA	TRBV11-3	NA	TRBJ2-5	NA	CASNLGGEQPQHFGDGTQYF
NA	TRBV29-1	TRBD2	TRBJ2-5	TGCAGCCAAGGCTCGAGCGGGACCGAGACCCAGTACTTC	CSQGSSGTETQYF
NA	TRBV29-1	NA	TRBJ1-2	TGCAGCGCCAGCAGGGCGCCCGTTAACTATGGCTACACCTTC	CSASRAPVNYGYTF
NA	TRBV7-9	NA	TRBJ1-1	TGTGCCAGCAGCTTGTCGGGAACCGGGGCTTTCTTT	CASSLSGTGAFF
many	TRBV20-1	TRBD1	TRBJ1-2	TGCAGTGCTAGTACCGGGACAGGGACCTATGGCTACACCTTC	CSASTGTGTYGYTF
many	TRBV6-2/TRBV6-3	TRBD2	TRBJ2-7	TGTGCCAGCAGCCCTAGCGGAAGAAGCTCCTACGAGCAGTACTTC	CASSPSGRSSYEQYF
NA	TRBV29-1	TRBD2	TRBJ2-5	TGCAGCTTACGGGGGGGCAGGGCCGGAGAGACCCAGTACTTC	CSLRGGRAGETQYF
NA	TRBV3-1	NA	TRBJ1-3	TGTGCCAGCAGCCAAGGGGTGATCGGGGGCTCTGGAAACACCATATATTTT	CASSQGVIGGSGNTIYF
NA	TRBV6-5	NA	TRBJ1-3	TGTGCCAGCAGTACGAAGGACAGTGTGAACACCATATATTTT	CASSTKDSVNTIYF
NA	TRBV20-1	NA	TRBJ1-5	TGCAGTGCTAGAATGCGGGGAGAGAGCAATCAGCCCCAGCATTTT	CSARMRGESNQPQHF
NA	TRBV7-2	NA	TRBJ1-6	TGTGCCTGCAATCCGGGACCGGGCCTCATTAATTCACCCCTCCACTTT	CACNPGPGLINSPLHF
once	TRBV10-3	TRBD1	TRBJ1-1	TGTGCCACCGGACAGGGGGGGAACACTGAAGCTTTCTTT	CATGQGGNTEAFF